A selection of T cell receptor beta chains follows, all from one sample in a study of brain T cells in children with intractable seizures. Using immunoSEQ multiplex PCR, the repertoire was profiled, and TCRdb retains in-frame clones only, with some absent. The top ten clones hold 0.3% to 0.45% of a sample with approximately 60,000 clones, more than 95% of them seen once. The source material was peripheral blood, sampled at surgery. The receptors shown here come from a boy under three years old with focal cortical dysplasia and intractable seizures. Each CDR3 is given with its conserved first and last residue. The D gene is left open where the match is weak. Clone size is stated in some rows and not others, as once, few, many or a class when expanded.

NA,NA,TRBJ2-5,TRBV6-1,TGTGCCAGCAGTTATTACGACGACCAGTACTTC,CASSYYDDQYF
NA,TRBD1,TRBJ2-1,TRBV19,TGTGCCAGTAGTCCAACGACAGGGCTGGGCAATGAGCAGTTCTTC,CASSPTTGLGNEQFF
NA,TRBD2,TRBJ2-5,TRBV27,TGTGCCAGCAGTTTATCTAGCGGGAGAGGGTCGGAGACCCAGTACTTC,CASSLSSGRGSETQYF
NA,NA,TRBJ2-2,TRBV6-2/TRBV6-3,TGTGCCAGCAGTTCCCAAGGGGCTGGGGGGACCGGGGAGCTGTTTTTT,CASSSQGAGGTGELFF
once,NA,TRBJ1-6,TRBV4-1,TGCGCCAGCAGCCAGGAAGGACTGCGGGGGCATAATTCACCCCTCCACTTT,CASSQEGLRGHNSPLHF
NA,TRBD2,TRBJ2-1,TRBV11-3,TGTGCCAGCAGCTCCGGACTAGCGGGGGGACCCTGGGATGAGCAGTTCTTC,CASSSGLAGGPWDEQFF
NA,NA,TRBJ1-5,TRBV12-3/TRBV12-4,TGTGCCAGCAGTTTCGGGGGGGATCAGCCCCAGCATTTT,CASSFGGDQPQHF
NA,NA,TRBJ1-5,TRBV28,TGTGCCAGCAGCTATACAACAGGGAAAGGGGCCTTATATCAGCCCCAGCATTTT,CASSYTTGKGALYQPQHF
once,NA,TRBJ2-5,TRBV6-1,TGTGCCAGCAGTGAAGGTAGTGTCGCTGAGACCCAGTACTTC,CASSEGSVAETQYF
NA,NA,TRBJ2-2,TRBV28,TGTGCCAGCAGTTCTAGGACTACCATAAGACTATCCACCGGGGAGCTGTTTTTT,CASSSRTTIRLSTGELFF
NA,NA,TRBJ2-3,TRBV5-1,TGCGCCAGCAACGGACAGCTCCAACACACAGATACGCAGTATTTT,CASNGQLQHTDTQYF
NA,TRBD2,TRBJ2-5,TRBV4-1,TGCGCCAGCAGCCAAGACACGGGAGGGCGGGGAGAGACCCAGTACTTC,CASSQDTGGRGETQYF
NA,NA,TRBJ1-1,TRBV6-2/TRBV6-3,TGTGCCAGCAGTTACTCGAGCGCGGGAATGGGGACTGAAGCTTTCTTT,CASSYSSAGMGTEAFF
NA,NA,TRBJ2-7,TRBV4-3,TGCGCCAGCAGCCCTACGGAGCAGGCCTACTCCTCCTACGAGCAGTACTTC,CASSPTEQAYSSYEQYF
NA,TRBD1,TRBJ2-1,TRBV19,TGTGCCAGTAGTCAAAATCCGGGACAGGCCCCTAAAAAGGAGCAGTTCTTC,CASSQNPGQAPKKEQFF
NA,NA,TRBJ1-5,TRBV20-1,TGCAGTGCTAGTGTAGGGTCCAATCAGCCCCAGCATTTT,CSASVGSNQPQHF
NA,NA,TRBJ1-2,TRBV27,TGTGCCAGCAGTTTAGGTGGCTACACCTTC,CASSLGGYTF
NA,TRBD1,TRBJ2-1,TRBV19,TGTGCCAGTAGCAGGGACAGGGAACGTGAGCAGTTCTTC,CASSRDREREQFF
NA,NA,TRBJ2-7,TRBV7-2,TGTGCCAGCAGTACAGGGAGACCATACTCCTACGAGCAGTACTTC,CASSTGRPYSYEQYF
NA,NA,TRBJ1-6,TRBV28,TGTGCCAGCAGTTCCCCTACAATCCATAATTCACCCCTCCACTTT,CASSSPTIHNSPLHF
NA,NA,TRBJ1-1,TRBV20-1,TGCAGTGCGCATCAGGGATCTGAAGCTTTCTTT,CSAHQGSEAFF
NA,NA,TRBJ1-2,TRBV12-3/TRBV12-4,TGTGCCAGCAGTTCCACATTGAACTATGGCTACACCTTC,CASSSTLNYGYTF
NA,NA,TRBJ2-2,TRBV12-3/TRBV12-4,TGTGCCAGCAACCTACTAGCCTCCGGGGAGCTGTTTTTT,CASNLLASGELFF
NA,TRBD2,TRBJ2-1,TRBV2,TGTGCCAGCAGTGAACGTAGCGGGGGGGCCGATGAGCAGTTCTTC,CASSERSGGADEQFF
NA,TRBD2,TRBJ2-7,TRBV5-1,TGCGCCAGCAGCTTCGGTCCGGGACTAGGGGACTACGAGCAGTACTTC,CASSFGPGLGDYEQYF
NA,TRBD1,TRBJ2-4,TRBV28,TGTGCCAGCAGCCTTCCTATTGGGGGGGACAGGGGAAACATTCAGTACTTC,CASSLPIGGDRGNIQYF
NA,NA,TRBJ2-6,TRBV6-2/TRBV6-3,TGTGCCAGCAGTAGATCTTCCCGAGCTGGGGCCAACGTCCTGACTTTC,CASSRSSRAGANVLTF